A selection of T cell receptor beta chains follows, all from one sample in a study of identical twins. TCRdb re-called the 5' RACE reads with MiXCR, one entry per CDR3 protein. The sample consists of a few hundred thousand distinct CDR3 sequences, roughly 9.9% of them appearing once. A further study also used this sample, focusing on yellow fever vaccine responses in identical twins.

What was sequenced was PBMCs. All receptors come from a woman younger than 35 in good health. The CDR3 runs from the conserved cysteine through the conserved F or W. A D gene is named only where the DNA matches it firmly. A row's size may be missing; if present it is once, few, many or a size class.

>.|TRBV14|TRBD2|TRBJ2-4
TGTGCCAGCAGCCAGAGAAGATCTAGCGGGAGGGGAGCCAAAAACATTCAGTACTTC
CASSQRRSSGRGAKNIQYF
>.|TRBV12-3/TRBV12-4|.|TRBJ2-5
TGTGCCAGCACCCTACTGAGCGCGCTACACGAGACCCAGTACTTC
CASTLLSALHETQYF
>.|TRBV18|TRBD1|TRBJ2-7
TGTGCCAGCTCACCACCCGGGACAGGGCCGAACGAGCAGTACTTC
CASSPPGTGPNEQYF
>few|TRBV6-2/TRBV6-3|TRBD2|TRBJ2-1
TGTGCCAGCAGTTACTCTTTAGCGGGAGGGGAAAATGAGCAGTTCTTC
CASSYSLAGGENEQFF
>many|TRBV7-2|TRBD1|TRBJ1-2
TGTGCCAGCAGCCCTTCGCCGGACAGGGACCATGGCTACACCTTC
CASSPSPDRDHGYTF
>.|TRBV19|.|TRBJ2-2
TGTGCCAGTAGTATGGATACCAGCTCGAACACCGGGGAGCTGTTTTTT
CASSMDTSSNTGELFF
>few|TRBV11-2|TRBD2|TRBJ2-5
TGTGCCAGCAGCCCAGCTAGCGGGAGCGCAGGAGAGACCCAGTACTTC
CASSPASGSAGETQYF
>many|TRBV5-1|.|TRBJ1-2
TGCGCCAGCAGCTTTGACGGTCAATTGGGCTACACCTTC
CASSFDGQLGYTF
>.|TRBV7-2|TRBD1|TRBJ1-1
TGTGCCAGCAGCTCCGGGGACAGGGTTGAAGCTTTCTTT
CASSSGDRVEAFF
>.|TRBV12-3/TRBV12-4|.|TRBJ1-4
TGTGCCAGCAGTCTAAGGACGGGATTAAATGAAAAACTGTTTTTT
CASSLRTGLNEKLFF